The entry below describes one T cell receptor beta chain. Its antigen is unknown. Sequence at one end of the junction differs from germline and may be a read error. Without any cell sorting, about 19-30 mg of bulk tissue yielded co-extracted RNA and DNA. None of the patients had received treatment, and all had chronic HBV infection. Over 85% of the cells in every tumor sample were viable tumor cells. This entry is derived from a study of tumor-infiltrating lymphocytes in primary liver carcinoma. The input was approximately 500 ng total RNA; TCR beta cDNA was made from it with a constant-region primer. Library construction for TCR beta comprised three nested multiplex PCR rounds performed with slightly modified ARM-PCR. The first two PCR rounds, roughly 9 cycles each, used TRBV1-TRBV30 forward primers and a C-beta reverse primer. From the multiplex PCR reads, TCRdb called clonotypes with MiXCR, one entry per CDR3 protein. The sample carries just under 45,000 distinct CDR3 sequences, around 72% recorded once.

Study-level results: Tumor-adjacent and tumor-blood pairs shared less of their repertoires than tumor region pairs shared.

The CDR3 runs to 14 residues. Germline CDR1 is SGHAT and CDR2 is FQNNGV. The chain has TRBV11-2 and TRBJ2-7, with D possibly TRBD1 on 5 matching bases. Material: liver tumor tissue from sampling region 2. The subset here: tumor region T2, inferior pole. The origin of this receptor is a man between 35 and 55 years old with primary liver carcinoma and hepatitis B virus infection. This CDR3 is CASISNRNSYKQHF. CDR3 DNA: TGTGCCAGCATCTCTAACAGGAACTCCTACAAGCAGCACTTC.